This TCR beta chain is drawn from a study of cytomegalovirus exposure and HLA in healthy donors. In the study overall: There were fewer than 130 million unique TCR beta sequences, drawn from roughly 200 million T cells, in an earlier analysis. Among approximately 400 genotyped donors, more than 65% fell in the Caucasian-associated ancestry cluster.

The CDR3 contains 14 residues. V gave up 4 bases and J gave up 4 bases; unmatched junction bases: 5. Germline V lookup: CDR1 SGHRS, CDR2 YFSETQ. PCR involved 60 Vbeta and 13 Jbeta primers. TCRdb's copy holds only in-frame clones and misses some; the assay was immunoSEQ multiplex PCR. The repertoire holds over 150,000 clones, 70% to 80% seen once, with approximately 8% in the top ten. A note on this clone: Its specificity is unknown.

Findings and caveats of the study: Previous analysis showed most TCR beta V segments were productive about 87% or about 30% of the time.

The sequencing sample was made of PBMCs. The clonotype originates from a young man in good health and CMV-seropositive. This chain connects TRBV5-1 to TRBJ1-1, with TRBD1 identical over 9 bases. This CDR3 reads CASSNGQGITEAFF. The CDR3 region has the DNA TGCGCCAGCAGCAATGGACAGGGGATCACTGAAGCTTTCTTT.